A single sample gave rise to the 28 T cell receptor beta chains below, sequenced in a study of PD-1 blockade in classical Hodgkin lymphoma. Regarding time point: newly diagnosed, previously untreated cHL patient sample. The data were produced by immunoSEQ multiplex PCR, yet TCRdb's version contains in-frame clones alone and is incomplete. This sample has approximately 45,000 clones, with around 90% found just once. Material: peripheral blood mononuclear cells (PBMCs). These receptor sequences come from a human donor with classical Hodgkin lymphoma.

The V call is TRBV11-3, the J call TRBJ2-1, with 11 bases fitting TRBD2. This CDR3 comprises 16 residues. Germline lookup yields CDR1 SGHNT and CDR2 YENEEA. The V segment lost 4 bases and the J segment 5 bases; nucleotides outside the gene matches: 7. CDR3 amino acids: CASSSLTSGVDNEQFF. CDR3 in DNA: TGTGCCAGCAGCTCCCTGACTAGCGGGGTGGACAATGAGCAGTTCTTC.

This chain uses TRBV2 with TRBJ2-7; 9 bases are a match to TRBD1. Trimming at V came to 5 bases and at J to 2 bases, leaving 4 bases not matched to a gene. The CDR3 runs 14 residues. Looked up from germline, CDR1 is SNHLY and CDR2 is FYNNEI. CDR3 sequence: CASSPDRGPYEQYF. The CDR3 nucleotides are TGTGCCAGCAGTCCGGACAGGGGACCCTACGAGCAGTACTTC. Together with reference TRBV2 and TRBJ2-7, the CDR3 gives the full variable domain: EPEVTQTPSHQVTQMGQEVILRCVPISNHLYFYWYRQILGQKVEFLVSFYNNEISEKSEIFDDQFSVERPDGSNFTLKIRSTKLEDSAMYFCASSPDRGPYEQYFGPGTRLTVT.

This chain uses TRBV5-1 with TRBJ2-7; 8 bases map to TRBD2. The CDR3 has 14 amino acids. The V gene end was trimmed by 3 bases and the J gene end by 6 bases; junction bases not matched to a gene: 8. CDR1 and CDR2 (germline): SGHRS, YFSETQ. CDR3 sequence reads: CASSSGLAPFEQYV. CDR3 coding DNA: TGCGCCAGCAGCTCCGGACTAGCCCCCTTCGAGCAGTACGTC.

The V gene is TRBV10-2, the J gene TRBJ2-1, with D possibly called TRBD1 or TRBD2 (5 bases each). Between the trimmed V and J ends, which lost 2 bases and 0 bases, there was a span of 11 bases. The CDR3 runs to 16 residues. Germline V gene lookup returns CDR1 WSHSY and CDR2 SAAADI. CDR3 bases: TGCGCCAGCAGTGAGCAGGGACGTCGCTCCTACAATGAGCAGTTCTTC. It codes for CASSEQGRRSYNEQFF.

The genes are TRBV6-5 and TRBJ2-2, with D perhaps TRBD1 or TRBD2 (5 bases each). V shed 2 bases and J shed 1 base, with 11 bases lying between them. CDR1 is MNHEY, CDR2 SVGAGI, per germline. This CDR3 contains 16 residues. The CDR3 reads CASSYPARGNTGELFF. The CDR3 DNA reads TGTGCCAGCAGTTACCCCGCGAGGGGGAACACCGGGGAGCTGTTTTTT.

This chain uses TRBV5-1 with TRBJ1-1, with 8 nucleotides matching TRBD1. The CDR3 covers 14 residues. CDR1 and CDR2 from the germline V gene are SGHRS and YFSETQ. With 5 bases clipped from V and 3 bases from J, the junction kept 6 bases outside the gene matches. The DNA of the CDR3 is TGCGCCAGCAGGCGGGACAGGTGGGACACTGAAGCTTTCTTT. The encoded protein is CASRRDRWDTEAFF. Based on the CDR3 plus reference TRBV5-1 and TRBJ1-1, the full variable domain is KAGVTQTPRYLIKTRGQQVTLSCSPISGHRSVSWYQQTPGQGLQFLFEYFSETQRNKGNFPGRFSGRQFSNSRSEMNVSTLELGDSALYLCASRRDRWDTEAFFGQGTRLTVV.

Here the CDR3 DNA reads TGTGCCACCAGCACCAGGACAGGATCCAATGAGCAGTTCTTC. This translates into CATSTRTGSNEQFF. This chain links TRBV15 with TRBJ2-1; 7 bases map to TRBD1. CDR1 is LNHNV, CDR2 YYDKDF, per germline (reference sequence). J was trimmed by 6 bases and V by 4 bases; bases with no gene match: 6. The CDR3 spans 14 residues.

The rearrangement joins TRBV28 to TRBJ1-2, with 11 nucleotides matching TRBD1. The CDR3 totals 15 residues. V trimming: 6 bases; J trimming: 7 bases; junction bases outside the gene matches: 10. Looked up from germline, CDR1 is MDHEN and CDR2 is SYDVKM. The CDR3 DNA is TGTGCCAGCAGAGTCAGGACAGGGGGCGTAGGTGGCTACACCTTC. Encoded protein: CASRVRTGGVGGYTF.

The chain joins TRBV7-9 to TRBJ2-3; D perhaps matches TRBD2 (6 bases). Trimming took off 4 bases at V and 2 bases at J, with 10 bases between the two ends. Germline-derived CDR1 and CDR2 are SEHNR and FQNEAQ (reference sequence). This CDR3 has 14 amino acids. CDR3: CASSSRTNTDTQYF. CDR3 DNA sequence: TGTGCCAGCAGCTCTAGGACTAACACAGATACGCAGTATTTT.

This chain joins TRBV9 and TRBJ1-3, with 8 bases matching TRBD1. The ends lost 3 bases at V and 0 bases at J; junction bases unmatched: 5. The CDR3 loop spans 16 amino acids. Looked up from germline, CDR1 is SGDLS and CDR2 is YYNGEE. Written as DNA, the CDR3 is TGTGCCAGCAGCGCGAGTGGACAGGGCTCTGGAAACACCATATATTTT. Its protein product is CASSASGQGSGNTIYF.

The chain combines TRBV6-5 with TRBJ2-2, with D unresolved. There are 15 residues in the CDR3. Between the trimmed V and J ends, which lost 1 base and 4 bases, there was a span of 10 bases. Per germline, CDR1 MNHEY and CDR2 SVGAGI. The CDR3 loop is CASSYFPGATGELFF. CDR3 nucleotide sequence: TGTGCCAGCAGTTACTTCCCCGGAGCCACCGGGGAGCTGTTTTTT.

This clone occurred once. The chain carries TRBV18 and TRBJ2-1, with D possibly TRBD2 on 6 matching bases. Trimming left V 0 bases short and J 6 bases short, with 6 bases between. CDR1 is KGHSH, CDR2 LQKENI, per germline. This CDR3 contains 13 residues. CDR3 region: CASSPPTSNEQFF. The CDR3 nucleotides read TGTGCCAGCTCACCACCGACTAGCAATGAGCAGTTCTTC.

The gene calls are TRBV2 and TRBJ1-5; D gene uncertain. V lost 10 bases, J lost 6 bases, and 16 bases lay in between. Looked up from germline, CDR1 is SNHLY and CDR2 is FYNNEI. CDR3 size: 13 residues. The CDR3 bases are TGTGCCACGACTTGGGCGGCGGGTCAGCCCCAGCATTTT. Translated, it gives CATTWAAGQPQHF.

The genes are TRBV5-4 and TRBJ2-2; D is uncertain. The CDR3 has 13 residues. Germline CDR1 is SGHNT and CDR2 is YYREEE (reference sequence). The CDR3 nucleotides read TGTGGCGTCACTGGGGTGCCCCCCGGGGAGCTGTTTTTT. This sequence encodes CGVTGVPPGELFF.

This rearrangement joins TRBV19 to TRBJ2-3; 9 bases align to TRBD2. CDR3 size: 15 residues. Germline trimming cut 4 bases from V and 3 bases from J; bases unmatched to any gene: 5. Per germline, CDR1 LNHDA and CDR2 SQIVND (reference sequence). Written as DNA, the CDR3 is TGTGCCAGTAGTAACCGGGCGGGAGGGACAGATACGCAGTATTTT. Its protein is CASSNRAGGTDTQYF.

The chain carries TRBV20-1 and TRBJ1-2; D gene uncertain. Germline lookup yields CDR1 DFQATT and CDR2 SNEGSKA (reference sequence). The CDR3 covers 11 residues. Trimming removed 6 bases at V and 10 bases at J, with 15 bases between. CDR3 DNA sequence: TGCAGTGCCCGGGGAAGGTCGAACTACACCTTC. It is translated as CSARGRSNYTF.

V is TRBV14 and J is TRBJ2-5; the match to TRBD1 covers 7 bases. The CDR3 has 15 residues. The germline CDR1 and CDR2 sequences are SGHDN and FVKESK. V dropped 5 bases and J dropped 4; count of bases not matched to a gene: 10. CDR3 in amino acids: CASSSYRGSAETQYF. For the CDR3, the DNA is TGTGCCAGCAGCTCCTACAGGGGATCGGCAGAGACCCAGTACTTC.

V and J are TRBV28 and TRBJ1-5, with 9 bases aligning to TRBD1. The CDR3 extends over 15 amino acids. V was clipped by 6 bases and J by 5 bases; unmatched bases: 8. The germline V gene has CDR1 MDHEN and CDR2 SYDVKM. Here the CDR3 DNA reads TGTGCCAGCAGGACAGGGGGAGGTCGGGATCAGCCCCAGCATTTT. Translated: CASRTGGGRDQPQHF.

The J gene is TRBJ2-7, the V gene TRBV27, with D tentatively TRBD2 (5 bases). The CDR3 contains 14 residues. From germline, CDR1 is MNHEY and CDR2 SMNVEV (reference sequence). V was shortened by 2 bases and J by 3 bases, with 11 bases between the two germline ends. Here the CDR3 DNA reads TGTGCCAGCAGTTTAAGGGCTAGCCACTACGAGCAGTACGTC. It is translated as CASSLRASHYEQYV.

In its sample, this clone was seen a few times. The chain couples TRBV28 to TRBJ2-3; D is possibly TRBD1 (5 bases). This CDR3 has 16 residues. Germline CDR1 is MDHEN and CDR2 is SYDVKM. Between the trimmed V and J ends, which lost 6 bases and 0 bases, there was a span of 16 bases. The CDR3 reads CASSSVTGTSTDTQYF. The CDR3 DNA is TGTGCCAGCAGCTCAGTCACAGGAACTAGCACAGATACGCAGTATTTT.

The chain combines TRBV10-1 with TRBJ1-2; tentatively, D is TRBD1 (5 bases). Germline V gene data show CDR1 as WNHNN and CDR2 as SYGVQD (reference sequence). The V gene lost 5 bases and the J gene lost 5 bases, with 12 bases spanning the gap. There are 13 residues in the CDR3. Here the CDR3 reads CASSSSGGYGYTF. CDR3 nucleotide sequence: TGCGCCAGCAGTTCCTCGGGGGGTTATGGCTACACCTTC.

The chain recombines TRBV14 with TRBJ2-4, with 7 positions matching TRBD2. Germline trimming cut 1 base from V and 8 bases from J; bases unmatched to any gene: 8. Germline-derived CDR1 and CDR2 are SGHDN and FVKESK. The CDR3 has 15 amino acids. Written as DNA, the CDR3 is TGTGCCAGCAGCCAAGGCCCGGCGGGAGTTTACATTCAGTACTTC. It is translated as CASSQGPAGVYIQYF.

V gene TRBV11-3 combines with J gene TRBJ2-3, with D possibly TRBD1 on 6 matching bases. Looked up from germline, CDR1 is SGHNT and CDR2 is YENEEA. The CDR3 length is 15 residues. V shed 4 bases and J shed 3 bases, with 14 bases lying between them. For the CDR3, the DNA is TGTGCCAGCAGCTCCCGACAGGAAGGGACAGATACGCAGTATTTT. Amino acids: CASSSRQEGTDTQYF.

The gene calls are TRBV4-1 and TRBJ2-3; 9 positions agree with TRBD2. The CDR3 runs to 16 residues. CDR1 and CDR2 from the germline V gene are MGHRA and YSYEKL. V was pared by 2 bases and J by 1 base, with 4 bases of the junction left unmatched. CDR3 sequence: CASSQYWTSGTDTQYF. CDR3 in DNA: TGCGCCAGCAGCCAATATTGGACTAGCGGCACAGATACGCAGTATTTT.

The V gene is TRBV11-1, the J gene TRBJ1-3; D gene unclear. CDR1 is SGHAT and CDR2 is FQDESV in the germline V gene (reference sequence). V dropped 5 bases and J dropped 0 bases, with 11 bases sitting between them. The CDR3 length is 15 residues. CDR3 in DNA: TGTGCCAGCAGCCGACCCGGTCCCTCTGGAAACACCATATATTTT. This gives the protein CASSRPGPSGNTIYF.

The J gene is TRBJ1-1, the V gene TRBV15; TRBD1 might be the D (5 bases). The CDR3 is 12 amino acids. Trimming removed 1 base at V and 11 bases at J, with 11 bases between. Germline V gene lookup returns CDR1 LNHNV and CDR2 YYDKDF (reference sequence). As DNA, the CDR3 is TGTGCCACCAGCAGAGGAGGGGAAACGGCTTTCTTT. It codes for CATSRGGETAFF.

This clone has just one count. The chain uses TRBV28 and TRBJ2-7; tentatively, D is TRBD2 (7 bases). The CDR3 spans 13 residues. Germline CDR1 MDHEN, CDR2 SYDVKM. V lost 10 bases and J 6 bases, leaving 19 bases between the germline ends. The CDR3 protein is CATTKGGGGEQYF. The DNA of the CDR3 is TGTGCCACCACAAAGGGGGGGGGAGGCGAGCAGTACTTC.

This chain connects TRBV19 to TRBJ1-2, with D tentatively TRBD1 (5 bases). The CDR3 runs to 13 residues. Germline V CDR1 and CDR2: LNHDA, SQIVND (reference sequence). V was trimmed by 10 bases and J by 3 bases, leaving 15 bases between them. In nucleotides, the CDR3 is TGTGCCATCGCGCGGGGCCCCCACTATGGCTACACCTTC. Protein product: CAIARGPHYGYTF.